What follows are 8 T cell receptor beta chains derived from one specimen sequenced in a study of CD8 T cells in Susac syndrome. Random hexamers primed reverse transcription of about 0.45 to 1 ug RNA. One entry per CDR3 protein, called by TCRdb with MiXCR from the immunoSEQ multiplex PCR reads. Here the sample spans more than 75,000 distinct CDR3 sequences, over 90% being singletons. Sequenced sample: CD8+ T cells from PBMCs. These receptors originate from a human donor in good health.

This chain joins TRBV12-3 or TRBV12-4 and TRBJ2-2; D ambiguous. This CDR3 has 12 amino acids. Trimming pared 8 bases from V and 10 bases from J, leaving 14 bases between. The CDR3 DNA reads TGTGCCAGCTCCCCGCCCTTGTCGGAGCTGTTTTTT. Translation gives CASSPPLSELFF.

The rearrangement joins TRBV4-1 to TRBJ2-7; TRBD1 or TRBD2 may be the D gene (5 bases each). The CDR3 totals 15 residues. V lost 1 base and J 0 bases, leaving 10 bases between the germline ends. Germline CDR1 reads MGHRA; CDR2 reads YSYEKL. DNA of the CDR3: TGCGCCAGCAGCCAAGGCGTGGGGACCTCCTACGAGCAGTACGTC. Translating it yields CASSQGVGTSYEQYV.

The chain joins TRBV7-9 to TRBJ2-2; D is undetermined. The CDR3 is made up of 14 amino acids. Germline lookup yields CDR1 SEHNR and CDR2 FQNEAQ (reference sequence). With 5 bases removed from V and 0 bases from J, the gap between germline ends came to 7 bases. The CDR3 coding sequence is TGTGCCAGCAGCCCCGAGGCGAACACCGGGGAGCTGTTTTTT. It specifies CASSPEANTGELFF.

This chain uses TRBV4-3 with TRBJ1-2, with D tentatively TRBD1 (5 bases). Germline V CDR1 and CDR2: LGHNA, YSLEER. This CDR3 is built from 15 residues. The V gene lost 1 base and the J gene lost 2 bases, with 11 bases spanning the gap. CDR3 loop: CASSQVHTGNYGYTF. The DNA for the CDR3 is TGCGCCAGCAGCCAAGTCCATACAGGCAACTATGGCTACACCTTC.

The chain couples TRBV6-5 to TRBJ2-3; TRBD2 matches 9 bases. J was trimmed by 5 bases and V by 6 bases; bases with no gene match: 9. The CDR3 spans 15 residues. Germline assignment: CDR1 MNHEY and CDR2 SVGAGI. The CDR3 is CASSYIAGDLDTQYF. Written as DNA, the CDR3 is TGTGCCAGCAGCTACATAGCGGGAGACTTAGATACGCAGTATTTT.

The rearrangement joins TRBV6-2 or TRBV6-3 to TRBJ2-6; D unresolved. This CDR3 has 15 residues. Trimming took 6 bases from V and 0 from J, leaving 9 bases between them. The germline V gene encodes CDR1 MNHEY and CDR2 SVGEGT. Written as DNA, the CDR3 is TGTGCCAGCAGCTATGAAGCCTCTGGGGCCAACGTCCTGACTTTC. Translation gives CASSYEASGANVLTF.

The CDR3 loop reads CASSFEGDEKLFF. The CDR3 DNA is TGCGCCAGCAGCTTTGAGGGGGATGAAAAACTGTTTTTT. The chain is built from TRBV5-1 and TRBJ1-4, with D perhaps TRBD1 (6 bases). Trimming left V 2 bases short and J 6 bases short, with 8 bases between. The CDR3 consists of 13 residues. Germline V gene data show CDR1 as SGHRS and CDR2 as YFSETQ.

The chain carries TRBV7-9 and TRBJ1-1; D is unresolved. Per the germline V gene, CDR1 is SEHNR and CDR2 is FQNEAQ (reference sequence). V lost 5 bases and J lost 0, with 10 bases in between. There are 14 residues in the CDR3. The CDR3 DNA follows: TGTGCCAGCAGCGATGCACTGATGAACACTGAAGCTTTCTTT. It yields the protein CASSDALMNTEAFF.